A single sample gave rise to the 10 T cell receptor beta chains below, sequenced in a study of shared clonotypes between healthy human individuals. Only in-frame clones appear in the TCRdb table, and some are missing; sequencing was by immunoSEQ multiplex PCR. The sample carries 97,000 or so clones, over 40% recorded once. The sample taken for sequencing was PBMCs. These receptors all come from a woman aged 40 to 50 in good health. Some clones in this sample may be carry-over from other donors' samples.

The V gene is TRBV28, the J gene TRBJ2-1; 7 nucleotides agree with TRBD1. This CDR3 spans 10 amino acids. V was pared by 10 bases and J by 7 bases, with 1 base of the junction left unmatched. Looked up from germline, CDR1 is MDHEN and CDR2 is SYDVKM. The CDR3 is CATQGNEQFF. The DNA of the CDR3 is TGTGCCACACAGGGGAATGAGCAGTTCTTC.

This clone was counted between two and nine times. J is TRBJ2-3 and V is TRBV7-3; D possibly corresponds to TRBD1 (6 bases). Per germline, CDR1 SGHTA and CDR2 FQGTGA. V dropped 5 bases and J dropped 2 bases, with 11 bases sitting between them. CDR3 length equals 14 residues. CDR3 amino acids: CASSEQGNTDTQYF. In DNA form, the CDR3 reads TGTGCCAGCAGCGAACAGGGAAACACAGATACGCAGTATTTT.

This clone has more than one count but fewer than ten. This chain joins TRBV7-9 and TRBJ1-5; unclear D gene. This CDR3 spans 14 amino acids. V was trimmed by 2 bases and J by 4 bases, leaving 9 bases between them. CDR1 and CDR2 (germline): SEHNR, FQNEAQ (reference sequence). CDR3 sequence reads: CASSLTLGNQPQHF. The DNA for the CDR3 is TGTGCCAGCAGCTTAACGTTGGGGAATCAGCCCCAGCATTTT.

The chain employs TRBV28 and TRBJ1-2; 7 bases are shared with TRBD1. J was trimmed by 4 bases and V by 8 bases; bases with no gene match: 7. Germline V lookup: CDR1 MDHEN, CDR2 SYDVKM. This CDR3 is built from 13 residues. The CDR3 reads CASLTGDSYGYTF. The DNA of the CDR3 is TGTGCCAGCCTAACTGGGGACAGCTATGGCTACACCTTC.

The chain couples TRBV6-1 to TRBJ1-5, with D hard to call. CDR1 and CDR2 (germline): MNHNS, SASEGT. V was pared by 2 bases and J by 7 bases, with 9 bases between. This CDR3 region has 13 residues. This CDR3 reads CASSERSVQPQHF. The CDR3 DNA sequence: TGTGCCAGCAGTGAAAGGTCAGTACAGCCCCAGCATTTT.

This clone has just a few counts. The V and J genes are TRBV5-3 and TRBJ2-1; D uncertain. TRBV5-3 is reported as an ORF; its role is uncertain. V was pared by 0 bases and J by 13 bases, with 8 bases between. The CDR3 length is 11 residues. The CDR3 DNA sequence: TGTGCCAGAAGCTTGGGTCGGGTACAGTTCTTC. Its protein product is CARSLGRVQFF.

In its sample, this clone was seen many times. The V and J genes are TRBV5-8 and TRBJ2-7; D is perhaps TRBD2 (5 bases). From germline, CDR1 is SGHTS and CDR2 YDEGEE. This CDR3 has 13 amino acids. V lost 2 bases to trimming and J lost 4 bases, with 10 bases between them. Here the CDR3 DNA reads TGTGCCAGCAGCTTCCGTCCGGGGTACGAGCAGTACTTC. As protein: CASSFRPGYEQYF.

Points on this clone: This likely stems from a read error, as it lies one base from a far larger clone. This sequence joins TRBV5-6 and TRBJ2-3; D is unresolved. The V gene lost 0 bases and the J gene lost 0 bases, with 2 bases spanning the gap. The CDR3 has 13 amino acids. Germline loops: CDR1 SGHDT, CDR2 YYEEEE. In DNA, the CDR3 is TGTGCCAGCAGCTTGGTTAGCACAGATACGCAGTATTTT. Amino acids: CASSLVSTDTQYF.

This clone was recorded many times. Other DNA variants within this sample encode the same CDR3. The V gene is TRBV19, the J gene TRBJ1-5, with D possibly TRBD1 on 6 matching bases. The CDR3 runs 16 residues. In germline, CDR1 is LNHDA, CDR2 SQIVND (reference sequence). With 3 bases removed from V and 2 bases from J, the gap between germline ends came to 14 bases. CDR3 DNA sequence: TGTGCCAGTAGTATGCAACAGGGTGGACGCAATCAGCCCCAGCATTTT. Amino acids: CASSMQQGGRNQPQHF.

This chain uses TRBV7-2 with TRBJ1-2; no clear D gene. Trimming stripped 3 bases from V and 4 bases from J, with 9 bases between. There are 13 residues in the CDR3. The germline V gene has CDR1 SGHTA and CDR2 FQGNSA. CDR3 protein: CASSLGGPYGYTF. CDR3 sequence (DNA): TGTGCCAGCAGCTTGGGTGGACCCTATGGCTACACCTTC.